These T cell receptor beta chains were read from a single sample in a study of metastatic and nonmetastatic thyroid tumors. MiXCR reprocessed the PCR reads for TCRdb. Altogether 20,000 to 30,000 clones are present, more than 20% being singletons, with the ten largest covering less than 15%. The specimen was tumor tissue. All receptors derive from a male donor with papillary thyroid cancer or a benign thyroid nodule (not recorded which). Some clones in this sample may be carry-over from other donors' samples. The CDR3 runs from the conserved cysteine through the conserved F or W. The D gene is left open where the match is weak. The size field is filled for only some rows; it gives once, few, many or a size class.

j_gene	d_gene	v_gene	abundance	CDR3nt	CDR3aa
TRBJ1-2	.	TRBV5-1	medium-sized	TGCGCCAGCAGCCTACCTGGGGGAGCTAACTATGGCTACACCTTC	CASSLPGGANYGYTF
TRBJ2-1	.	TRBV12-3/TRBV12-4	many	TGTGCCAGCAGCAGGACTAATGAGCAGTTCTTC	CASSRTNEQFF
TRBJ2-1	.	TRBV5-6	few	TGTGCCAGCAGCTTGACGGGTACCTACAATGAGCAGTTCTTC	CASSLTGTYNEQFF
TRBJ1-1	TRBD1	TRBV20-1	once	TGCAGTGCTATCGACAGGGCGAATACTGAAGCTTTCTTT	CSAIDRANTEAFF
TRBJ2-2	.	TRBV7-3	many	TGTGCCAGCAGCTCCGCAGGGGGGAACCGGGGGGAGCTGTTTTTT	CASSSAGGNRGELFF
TRBJ2-7	TRBD2	TRBV6-1	.	TGTGTCAGCACGACTAGCGTGAGCGAGCAGTACTTC	CVSTTSVSEQYF
TRBJ2-2	.	TRBV30	many	TGTGCCTGGACGGCGACCATGGTCGGAACCGGGGAGCTGTTTTTT	CAWTATMVGTGELFF
TRBJ2-7	TRBD2	TRBV20-1	many	TGCAGTGCCGCCGGGACTAGCGGGAGTAAGGCCTCCTACGAGCAGTACTTC	CSAAGTSGSKASYEQYF
TRBJ2-7	TRBD2	TRBV3-1	many	TGTGCCAGCAGCCAGACCGGGACTAGCTCCTACGAGCAGTACTTC	CASSQTGTSSYEQYF
TRBJ2-1	TRBD2	TRBV20-1	many	TGCAGTGCTCAAACCGGACTAGCGGGCAACAATGAGCAGTTCTTC	CSAQTGLAGNNEQFF
TRBJ2-1	TRBD2	TRBV5-1	many	TGCGCCAGCAGGGGAAATGGACTAGCGGGACTCGTCTCCTACAATGAGCAGTTCTTC	CASRGNGLAGLVSYNEQFF
TRBJ2-7	.	TRBV15	.	TGTTCCACCAGCAGAGCGGAGGCGGTATCCTACGAGCAGTACTTC	CSTSRAEAVSYEQYF
TRBJ2-3	.	TRBV2	many	TGTGCCAGCAGCGGCAGGAACTGGGGTACAGATACGCAGTATTTT	CASSGRNWGTDTQYF
TRBJ1-5	.	TRBV6-1	many	TGTGCCAGCGGGGCACAGGCGGGTGGACAGCCCCAGCATTTT	CASGAQAGGQPQHF
TRBJ1-4	TRBD1	TRBV4-2	.	TGTGCCAGCAGCCTCCAACAGGGCTTGACAGGGTCAAATGAAAAACTGTTTTTT	CASSLQQGLTGSNEKLFF
TRBJ2-1	.	TRBV5-4	many	TGTGCCAGCAGCTTGATTAGTGCGAATGAGCAGTTCTTC	CASSLISANEQFF
TRBJ1-1	.	TRBV6-1	few	TGTGCAAGAGGACACCCCAACACTGAAGATTTCTTT	CARGHPNTEDFF
TRBJ2-6	.	TRBV7-8	many	TGTGCCAGCAGCTCCCAGCGACGGGGACTTGGGGCCAACGTCCTGACTTTC	CASSSQRRGLGANVLTF
TRBJ2-7	TRBD2	TRBV27	few	TGTGCCAGCAGTTCGACTAGCTGGAGAGGAAGCGCCTACGAGCAGTACTTC	CASSSTSWRGSAYEQYF
TRBJ1-4	.	TRBV5-1	many	TGCGCCAGCAGCTTGGGAGATAATGAAAAACTGTTTTTT	CASSLGDNEKLFF
TRBJ2-7	.	TRBV20-1	.	TGCAGTGCTAGAGGAGACGGCCAGACCTACGAGCAGTACTTC	CSARGDGQTYEQYF
TRBJ2-3	TRBD2	TRBV12-3/TRBV12-4	many	TGTGCCAGCAGCGGGGGGACTAGGGGTCTGGATACGCAGTATTTT	CASSGGTRGLDTQYF
TRBJ2-2	.	TRBV7-2	many	TGTGCCAGCAGCTTAGCTAAGGGCACCGGGGAGCTGTTTTTT	CASSLAKGTGELFF
TRBJ1-5	.	TRBV6-1	medium-sized	TGTGCCAGCACTCGGGAGGTACATCAGCCCCAGCATTTT	CASTREVHQPQHF
TRBJ2-5	.	TRBV3-1	.	TGTGCCAGCAGCCTTTCAATCCAGGAGACCCAGTACTTC	CASSLSIQETQYF
TRBJ1-5	.	TRBV20-1	.	TGCAGTGCTAGTCAGATGGCTTCCGAATCTCAGCCCCAGCATTTT	CSASQMASESQPQHF